The clone carrying this TCR beta chain was detected only a few times. Per the original data handling: Amplifying reference gene primers gave estimates of nucleated cell counts. Some clones are missing from TCRdb's copy, which holds only in-frame ones; the method was immunoSEQ multiplex PCR. From that table come the V and J calls and clone size; the DNA was used to work out D and trimming. The sample includes hundreds of thousands of clones, roughly 79% of them seen just once. The data derive from a study of blood T cell repertoires in COVID-19. CDR1 is DFQATT and CDR2 is SNEGSKA in the germline V gene (reference sequence). The CDR3 runs to 11 residues. The V end was cut by 5 bases, the J end by 5 bases, with 7 bases between.

The sequence derives from a woman of 80 years or more with acute or convalescent COVID-19. Material: peripheral blood. J is TRBJ2-1 and V is TRBV20-1; possibly TRBD2 for D (5 bases). The CDR3 sequence is CSARGDNEQFF. CDR3 bases: TGCAGTGCTCGGGGTGACAATGAGCAGTTCTTC.